Shown below are 12 T cell receptor beta chains from a single sample sequenced in a study of beta chain features in type 1 diabetes listed by TCRdb under 2018. Library construction relied on the immunoSEQ multiplex PCR assay. The High Capacity cDNA Reverse Transcription Kit was used to reverse transcribe all of the isolated RNA, meaning that expressed TCRB transcripts were what got sequenced. What TCRdb holds here is the immuneACCESS table cut down to in-frame rearrangements. Part of the clones is not present; checked against another copy, under half of the missing clones reflect an unresolved V gene, and the others are unexplained. Counted in this sample were around 300,000 clones; 8% of them appeared once. Approximately 0.93% of the sample is taken by the ten largest. Sequencing used central memory CD4+ T cells from blood. The receptors derive from a woman aged 18-30 years in good health.

A few counts support this clone. The rearrangement uses TRBV5-1 and TRBJ2-6; D possibly corresponds to TRBD2 (5 bases). Trimming took 0 bases from V and 1 from J, leaving 11 bases between them. The CDR3 consists of 17 residues. The germline CDR1 and CDR2 sequences are SGHRS and YFSETQ. CDR3 sequence (DNA): TGCGCCAGCAGCTTGGTTAGAGGGCCGTCTGGGGCCAACGTCCTGACTTTC. This codes for CASSLVRGPSGANVLTF.

Only a few counts were recorded for this clone. V usage is TRBV7-2 and J usage is TRBJ2-1; 9 nucleotides line up with TRBD1. The CDR3 is made up of 15 amino acids. Germline values: CDR1 SGHTA, CDR2 FQGNSA. After removal of 6 bases from V and 8 bases from J, the junction contained 11 bases not matched to a gene. The CDR3 nucleotides read TGTGCCAGCAGAGAGGCCGGGACAGGGTCCCATGAGCAGTTCTTC. It specifies CASREAGTGSHEQFF.

The chain links TRBV5-1 to TRBJ2-3; D remains unclear. The CDR3 totals 14 residues. Trimming removed 6 bases from V and 1 base from J, with 12 bases in between. Germline CDR1 is SGHRS and CDR2 is YFSETQ. CDR3 sequence: CASKGQSGTDTQYF. For the CDR3, the DNA is TGCGCCAGCAAAGGTCAGAGTGGCACAGATACGCAGTATTTT. The full variable domain, in which reference TRBV5-1 and TRBJ2-3 provide the parts outside the CDR3, is KAGVTQTPRYLIKTRGQQVTLSCSPISGHRSVSWYQQTPGQGLQFLFEYFSETQRNKGNFPGRFSGRQFSNSRSEMNVSTLELGDSALYLCASKGQSGTDTQYFGPGTRLTVL.

This clone was seen a few times. Other DNA sequences in the same sample also yield this CDR3. The J gene is TRBJ1-4, the V gene TRBV9; 8 positions match TRBD1. Losses at the gene ends were 0 bases for V and 11 bases for J; bases not matched to a gene: 3. The germline gives CDR1 SGDLS, CDR2 YYNGEE. The CDR3 runs 13 residues. CDR3 protein: CASSVEQGEKLFF. The CDR3 DNA reads as TGTGCCAGCAGCGTAGAACAGGGGGAGAAACTGTTTTTT.

This clone has more than one count but fewer than ten. V and J are TRBV29-1 and TRBJ1-4; D possibly corresponds to TRBD1 (5 bases). The CDR3 spans 14 residues. Germline V gene data show CDR1 as SQVTM and CDR2 as ANQGSEA. V was cut by 5 bases and J by 4 bases, with 14 bases left in between. CDR3 coding DNA: TGCAGCGTTCGTAAGACGCAGGGTAATGAAAAACTGTTTTTT. It specifies CSVRKTQGNEKLFF. The full variable domain, rest sourced from reference TRBV29-1 and TRBJ1-4, is SAVISQKPSRDICQRGTSLTIQCQVDSQVTMMFWYRQQPGQSLTLIATANQGSEATYESGFVIDKFPISRPNLTFSTLTVSNMSPEDSSIYLCSVRKTQGNEKLFFGSGTQLSVL.

This clone was detected many times. The chain uses TRBV28 and TRBJ1-2, with unresolved D. This CDR3 has 14 amino acids. V lost 7 bases and J lost 4, with 16 bases in between. The V gene's germline CDR1 is MDHEN and CDR2 SYDVKM. CDR3 in DNA: TGTGCCAGCACCCAGAGGACCCGCCTCTATGGCTACACCTTC. Its translation is CASTQRTRLYGYTF.

The rearrangement uses TRBV5-1 and TRBJ1-5; no clear D gene. V lost 5 bases and J 3 bases, leaving 9 bases between the germline ends. The CDR3 has 13 residues. Germline lookup yields CDR1 SGHRS and CDR2 YFSETQ. The chain's CDR3 is CASRPDFNQPQHF. Here the CDR3 DNA reads TGCGCCAGCAGGCCGGACTTCAATCAGCCCCAGCATTTT.

The rearrangement joins TRBV29-1 to TRBJ2-5; tentatively, D is TRBD1 (5 bases). Trimming took 4 bases from V and 2 from J, leaving 14 bases between them. This CDR3 is built from 14 residues. The germline gives CDR1 SQVTM, CDR2 ANQGSEA. Written as DNA, the CDR3 is TGCAGCGTTGTGCCCCTGGCAGGGCAAGAGACCCAGTACTTC. Its translation is CSVVPLAGQETQYF.

The V and J genes are TRBV19 and TRBJ2-2; D possibly corresponds to TRBD1 (5 bases). This CDR3 contains 15 residues. CDR1 is LNHDA, CDR2 SQIVND, per germline (reference sequence). V was trimmed by 4 bases and J by 6 bases, leaving 15 bases between them. The CDR3, as DNA: TGTGCCAGTAGTAGTCGACAGTTACCCCCCGGGGAGCTGTTTTTT. This encodes CASSSRQLPPGELFF.

This clone occurred a few times. The V and J genes are TRBV21-1 and TRBJ2-3. TRBV21-1 is termed a pseudogene. There are 15 residues in the CDR3. The CDR3 reads CATQSVVRTTDTQYF. Written as DNA, the CDR3 is TGTGCCACCCAGTCAGTCGTCCGGACCACAGATACGCAGTATTTT.

V is TRBV7-2 and J is TRBJ2-3; D is undetermined. CDR1 and CDR2 from the germline V gene are SGHTA and FQGNSA. Trimming stripped 5 bases from V and 6 bases from J, with 15 bases between. The CDR3 extends over 14 amino acids. CDR3 nucleotide sequence: TGTGCCAGCAGCACCCCACGACCCAGGGATACGCAGTATTTT. Translation: CASSTPRPRDTQYF.

This clone was observed a few times. The gene calls are TRBV6-1 and TRBJ1-4; no reliable D call. The CDR3 has 14 amino acids. V shed 6 bases and J shed 0 bases, with 8 bases lying between them. Germline loops: CDR1 MNHNS, CDR2 SASEGT. CDR3 in amino acids: CASRSGATNEKLFF. CDR3 bases: TGTGCCAGCAGAAGTGGGGCAACTAATGAAAAACTGTTTTTT.